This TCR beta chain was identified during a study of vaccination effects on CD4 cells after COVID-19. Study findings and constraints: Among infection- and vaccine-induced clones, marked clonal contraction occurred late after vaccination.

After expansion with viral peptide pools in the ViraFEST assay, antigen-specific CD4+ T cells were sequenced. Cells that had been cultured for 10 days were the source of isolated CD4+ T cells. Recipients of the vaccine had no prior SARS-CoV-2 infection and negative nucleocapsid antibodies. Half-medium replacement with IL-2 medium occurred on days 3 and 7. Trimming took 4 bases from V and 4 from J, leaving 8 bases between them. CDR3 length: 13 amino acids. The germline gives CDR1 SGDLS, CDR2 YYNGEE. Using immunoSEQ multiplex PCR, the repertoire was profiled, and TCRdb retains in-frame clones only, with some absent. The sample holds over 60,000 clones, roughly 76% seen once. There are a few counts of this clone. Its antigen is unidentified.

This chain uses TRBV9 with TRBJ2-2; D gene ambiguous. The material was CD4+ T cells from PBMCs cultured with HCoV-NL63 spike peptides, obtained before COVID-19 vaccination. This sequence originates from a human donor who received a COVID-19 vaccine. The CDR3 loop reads CASSLRITGELFF. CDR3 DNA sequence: TGTGCCAGCAGCCTAAGGATCACCGGGGAGCTGTTTTTT.